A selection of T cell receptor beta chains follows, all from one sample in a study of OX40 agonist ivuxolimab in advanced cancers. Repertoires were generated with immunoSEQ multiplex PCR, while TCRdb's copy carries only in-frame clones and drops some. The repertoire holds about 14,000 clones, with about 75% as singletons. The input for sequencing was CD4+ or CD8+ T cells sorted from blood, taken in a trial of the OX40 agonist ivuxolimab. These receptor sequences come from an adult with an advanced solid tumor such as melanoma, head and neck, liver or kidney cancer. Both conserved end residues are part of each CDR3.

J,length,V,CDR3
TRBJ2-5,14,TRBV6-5,CASSFSGSQETQYF
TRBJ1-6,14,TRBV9,CASSDWNSNSPLHF
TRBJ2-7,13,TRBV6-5,CASSYLQGYEQYF
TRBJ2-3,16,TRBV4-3,CASSFRTSGFTDTQYF
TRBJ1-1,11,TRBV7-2,CASEENTEAFF
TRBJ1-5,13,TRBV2,CASSDNPNQPQHF
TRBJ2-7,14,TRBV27,CASSLSPGPYEQYF
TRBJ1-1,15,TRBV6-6,CASSPRGQGWNEAFF
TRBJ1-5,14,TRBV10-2,CASSETNSNQPQHF
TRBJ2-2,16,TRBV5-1,CASSFNRGQITGELFF
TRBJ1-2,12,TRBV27,CATLTGGAMYTF
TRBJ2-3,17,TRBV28,CASIPPVRDRVPDTQYF
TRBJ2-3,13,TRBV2,CARAGEAADTQYF
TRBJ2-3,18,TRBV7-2,CASSFLGPLAESTDTQYF
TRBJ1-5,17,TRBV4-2,CASSQDLLSRSNQPQHF
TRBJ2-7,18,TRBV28,CASSSSTGQGVPSYEQYF
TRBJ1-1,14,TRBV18,CASSHREVWTEAFF
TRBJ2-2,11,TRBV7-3,CASSLQGELFF
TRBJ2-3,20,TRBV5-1,CASSFPRLGEGRKMGDTQYF
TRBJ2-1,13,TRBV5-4,CASSLDSYNEQFF
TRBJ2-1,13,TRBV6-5,CASSWRLAGEQFF
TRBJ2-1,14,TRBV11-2,CASSFGQGGDEQFF
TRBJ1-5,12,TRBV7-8,CASSSSSQPQHF
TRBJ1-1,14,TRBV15,CATSRGNLNTEAFF
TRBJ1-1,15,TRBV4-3,CASSQDKELNTEAFF
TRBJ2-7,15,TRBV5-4,CASSITSGRSYEQYF
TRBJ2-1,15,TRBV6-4,CASSDSLSNYNEQFF
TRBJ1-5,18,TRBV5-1,CASSPRGRPMVSNQPQHF
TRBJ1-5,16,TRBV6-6,CASTPSWTGVEEPQHF
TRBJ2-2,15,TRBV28,CASSTGTGPAGELFF
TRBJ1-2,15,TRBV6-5,CASSFKTGLGYGYTF
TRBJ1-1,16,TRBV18,CASSGFPQGAGTEAFF
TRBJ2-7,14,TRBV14,CASSLGYYTYEQYF
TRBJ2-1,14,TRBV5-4,CAASWGEAYNEQFF
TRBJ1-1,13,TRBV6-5,CASSPTGWTEAFF
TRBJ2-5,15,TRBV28,CASSLSRTSKETQYF
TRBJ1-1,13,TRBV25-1,CASSELDGTEAFF
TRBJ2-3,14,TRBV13,CASSLDRDGSTQYF
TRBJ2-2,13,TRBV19,CASTILGTGELFF
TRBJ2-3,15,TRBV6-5,CASSFIPEGTDTQYF
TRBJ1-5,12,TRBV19,CASGQGLQPQHF
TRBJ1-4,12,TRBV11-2,CATRGFSEKLFF
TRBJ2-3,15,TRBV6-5,CASTQGTGGADTQYF